This TCR beta chain was recorded in a study of blood T cell repertoires in COVID-19. Study as a whole: COVID-19 samples from acute and convalescent phases originated in the United States, Italy and Spain. PBMCs, B-cell-depleted T cells, or T cells provided the cDNA or gDNA that made up the material.

Authors' analysis steps: Amplification with reference gene primers provided the estimates of nucleated cell counts. Some clones are missing from TCRdb's copy, which holds only in-frame ones; the method was immunoSEQ multiplex PCR. The DNA was the basis for D and trimming; V, J and clone size are from that table. The sample includes about 300,000 clones, 88% of them seen just once. The germline V gene has CDR1 SQVTM and CDR2 ANQGSEA. V was pared by 4 bases and J by 3 bases, with 3 bases of the junction left unmatched. The CDR3 length is 12 residues. Sequencing used peripheral blood. This TCR derives from a woman aged 25 to 39 who had recovered from COVID-19. This chain joins TRBV29-1 and TRBJ2-7; 7 positions agree with TRBD2. This CDR3 reads CSVGVAGYEQYF. In DNA, the CDR3 is TGCAGCGTTGGAGTAGCGGGCTACGAGCAGTACTTC.